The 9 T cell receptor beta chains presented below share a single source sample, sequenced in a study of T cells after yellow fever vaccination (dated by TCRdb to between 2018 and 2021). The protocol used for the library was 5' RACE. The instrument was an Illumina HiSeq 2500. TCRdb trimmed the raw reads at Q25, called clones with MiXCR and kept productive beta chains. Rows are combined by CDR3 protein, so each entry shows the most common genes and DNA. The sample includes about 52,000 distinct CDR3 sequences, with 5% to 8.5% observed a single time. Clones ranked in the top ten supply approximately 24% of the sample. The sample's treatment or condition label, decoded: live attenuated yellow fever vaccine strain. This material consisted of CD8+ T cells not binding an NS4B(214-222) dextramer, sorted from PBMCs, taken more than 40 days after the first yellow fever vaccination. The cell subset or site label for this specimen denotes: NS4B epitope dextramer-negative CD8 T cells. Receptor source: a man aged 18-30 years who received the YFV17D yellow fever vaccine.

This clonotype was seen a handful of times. The CDR3, as DNA: TGTGCCAGCAGGCGCATCCGAGTAGACCCGAACACCGGGGAGCTGTTTTTT. Translated, it gives CASRRIRVDPNTGELFF. The chain recombines TRBV28 with TRBJ2-2; D is undetermined. Germline-derived CDR1 and CDR2 are MDHEN and SYDVKM. Trimming shortened V by 6 bases and J by 0 bases, and 17 bases separated the two germline ends. The CDR3 runs to 17 residues.

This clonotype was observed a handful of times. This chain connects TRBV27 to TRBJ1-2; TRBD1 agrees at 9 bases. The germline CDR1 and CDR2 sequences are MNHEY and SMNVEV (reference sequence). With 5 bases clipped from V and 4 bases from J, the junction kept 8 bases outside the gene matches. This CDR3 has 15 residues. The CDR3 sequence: CASSHGQGLVYGYTF. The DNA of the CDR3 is TGTGCCAGCAGTCATGGACAGGGGTTGGTCTATGGCTACACCTTC.

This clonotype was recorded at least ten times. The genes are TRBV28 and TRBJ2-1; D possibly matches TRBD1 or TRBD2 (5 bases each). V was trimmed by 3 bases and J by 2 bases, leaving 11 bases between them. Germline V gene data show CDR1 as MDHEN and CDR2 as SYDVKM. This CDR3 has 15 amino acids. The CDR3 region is CASSLGVNTYNEQFF. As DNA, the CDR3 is TGTGCCAGCAGTTTGGGGGTCAACACCTACAATGAGCAGTTCTTC.

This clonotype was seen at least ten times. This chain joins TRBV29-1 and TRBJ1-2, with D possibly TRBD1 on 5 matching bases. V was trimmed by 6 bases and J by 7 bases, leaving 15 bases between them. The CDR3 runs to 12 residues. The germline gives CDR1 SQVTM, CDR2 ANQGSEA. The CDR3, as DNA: TGCAGCGTAGGGACGAGTTCGAGTGGCTACACCTTC. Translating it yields CSVGTSSSGYTF.

DNA for the CDR3: TGTGCCAGCAGCTTAGTGGGACAGAAATACAATGAGCAGTTCTTC. Translation gives CASSLVGQKYNEQFF. V is TRBV7-9 and J is TRBJ2-1, with TRBD1 matching 7 bases. Germline CDR1 reads SEHNR; CDR2 reads FQNEAQ (reference sequence). The V gene end was trimmed by 1 base and the J gene end by 4 bases; junction bases not matched to a gene: 4. The CDR3 contains 15 residues.

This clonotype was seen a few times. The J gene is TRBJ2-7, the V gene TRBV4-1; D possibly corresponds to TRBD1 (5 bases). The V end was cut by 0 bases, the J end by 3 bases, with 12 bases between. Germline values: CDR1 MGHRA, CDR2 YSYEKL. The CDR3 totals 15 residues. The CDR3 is CASSQDSLRGYEQYF. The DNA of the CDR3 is TGCGCCAGCAGCCAAGACAGCCTAAGGGGCTACGAGCAGTACTTC.

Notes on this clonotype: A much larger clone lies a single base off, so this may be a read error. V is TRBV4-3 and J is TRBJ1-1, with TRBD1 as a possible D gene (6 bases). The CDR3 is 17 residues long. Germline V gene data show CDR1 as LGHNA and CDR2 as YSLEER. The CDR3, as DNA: TGCGCCATCAGCCAAGATGGTGGGGGTGCAGGGGTCACTGAAGCTTTCTTT. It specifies CAISQDGGGAGVTEAFF.

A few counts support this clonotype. This CDR3 is CASLGGTSGREQFF. The CDR3 region has the DNA TGCGCCAGCCTCGGTGGGACTAGCGGCCGTGAGCAGTTCTTC. The chain couples TRBV5-1 to TRBJ2-1, with 11 nucleotides matching TRBD2. Trimming cost V 7 bases and J 9 bases; bases outside gene matches: 9. Germline V lookup: CDR1 SGHRS, CDR2 YFSETQ. This CDR3 has 14 amino acids.

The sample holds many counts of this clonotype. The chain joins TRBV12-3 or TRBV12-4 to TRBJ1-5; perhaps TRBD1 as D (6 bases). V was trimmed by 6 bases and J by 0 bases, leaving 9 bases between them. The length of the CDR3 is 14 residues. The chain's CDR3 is CASRRGYSNQPQHF. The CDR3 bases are TGTGCCAGCAGGAGGGGGTATAGCAATCAGCCCCAGCATTTT.